The rows below give T cell receptor beta chains drawn from one sample of a study of T cell clonotyping in hematopoietic cell transplantation. The method was immunoSEQ multiplex PCR; TCRdb's version includes in-frame clones alone and lacks a portion of them. The table shows more than 11,000 clones, with about 98% occurring only once. This specimen consisted of peripheral blood mononuclear cells, obtained 30 days after allogeneic stem cell transplant. These receptors came from a female patient between 50 and 60 years old who had an allogeneic stem cell transplant from an unrelated donor, so T cells may come from the graft donor. Some clones in this sample may be carry-over from other donors' samples. Each CDR3 is given with its conserved first and last residue. Each record gives: V gene, J gene, D gene, clone size, CDR3 DNA, CDR3 protein. The D gene is left open where the match is weak. The size of a clone is reported for some rows only, either as once, few or many, or as a class for expanded clones.

v_call: TRBV7-3
j_call: TRBJ2-3
d_call: NA
clone_size: NA
cdr3_nt: TGTGCCAGCAGCGCGGGACAGTTCTCAGATACGCAGTATTTT
cdr3_aa: CASSAGQFSDTQYF

v_call: TRBV6-4
j_call: TRBJ2-3
d_call: TRBD1
clone_size: NA
cdr3_nt: TGTGCCAGCAGCACGACAGGGGGCGGCACAGATACGCAGTATTTT
cdr3_aa: CASSTTGGGTDTQYF

v_call: TRBV7-2
j_call: TRBJ1-2
d_call: NA
clone_size: once
cdr3_nt: TGTGCCAGCAGCTTACTGACCGACTATGGCTACACCTTC
cdr3_aa: CASSLLTDYGYTF

v_call: TRBV30
j_call: TRBJ2-7
d_call: TRBD1
clone_size: NA
cdr3_nt: TGTGCCTGGAGTGTACTAGAGGACAGGGGGCGAAAGGAGCAGTACTTC
cdr3_aa: CAWSVLEDRGRKEQYF

v_call: TRBV4-1
j_call: TRBJ1-5
d_call: NA
clone_size: NA
cdr3_nt: TGCGCCAGCAGCCAAGATTGGGCCAGGGGCAATCAGCCCCAGCATTTT
cdr3_aa: CASSQDWARGNQPQHF

v_call: TRBV9
j_call: TRBJ1-5
d_call: NA
clone_size: NA
cdr3_nt: TGTGCCAGCAGCGCAGGTAGCAGCAATCAGCCCCAGCATTTT
cdr3_aa: CASSAGSSNQPQHF

v_call: TRBV4-1
j_call: TRBJ2-1
d_call: NA
clone_size: once
cdr3_nt: TGCGCCAGCAGCCAAGACACTCTGGGGGAGCAGTTCTTC
cdr3_aa: CASSQDTLGEQFF

v_call: TRBV30
j_call: TRBJ2-4
d_call: TRBD2
clone_size: NA
cdr3_nt: TGTGCCTGGAGGCCAGCGGGGAAAAACATTCAGTACTTC
cdr3_aa: CAWRPAGKNIQYF

v_call: TRBV7-9
j_call: TRBJ1-6
d_call: NA
clone_size: NA
cdr3_nt: TGTGCCAGCGCCCCAGGGGTAGGTAATTCACCCCTCCACTTT
cdr3_aa: CASAPGVGNSPLHF

v_call: TRBV25-1
j_call: TRBJ1-4
d_call: TRBD1
clone_size: NA
cdr3_nt: TGTGCCAGTCGGACAGGGAAAAGTGAAAAACTGTTTTTT
cdr3_aa: CASRTGKSEKLFF

v_call: TRBV29-1
j_call: TRBJ1-2
d_call: NA
clone_size: NA
cdr3_nt: TGCAGCGCAGGACCTTTAAACTATGGCTACACCTTC
cdr3_aa: CSAGPLNYGYTF

v_call: TRBV29-1
j_call: TRBJ2-7
d_call: TRBD1
clone_size: NA
cdr3_nt: TGCAGCGTTGGTGGACAGGGGGACGAGCAGTACTTC
cdr3_aa: CSVGGQGDEQYF

v_call: TRBV19
j_call: TRBJ2-1
d_call: TRBD2
clone_size: NA
cdr3_nt: TGTGCCAGTAGTGTAGGCGGGGGGGCCAATGAGCAGTTCTTC
cdr3_aa: CASSVGGGANEQFF

v_call: TRBV28
j_call: TRBJ2-7
d_call: NA
clone_size: NA
cdr3_nt: TGTGCCAGCAGCCTCCGGTACGAGCAGTACTTC
cdr3_aa: CASSLRYEQYF

v_call: TRBV29-1
j_call: TRBJ2-1
d_call: TRBD1
clone_size: NA
cdr3_nt: TGCAGCGTTCTGGATGGATTCTCGGGACAGGTGACTAATGAGCAGTTCTTC
cdr3_aa: CSVLDGFSGQVTNEQFF

v_call: TRBV19
j_call: TRBJ2-3
d_call: NA
clone_size: NA
cdr3_nt: TGTGCCAGTAGTATAGGCGGGACGCCTACAAACACAGATACGCAGTATTTT
cdr3_aa: CASSIGGTPTNTDTQYF

v_call: TRBV6-1
j_call: TRBJ2-3
d_call: NA
clone_size: NA
cdr3_nt: TGTGCCAGCAGTCTCCTCAGGGATACGCAGTATTTT
cdr3_aa: CASSLLRDTQYF

v_call: TRBV19
j_call: TRBJ1-2
d_call: NA
clone_size: NA
cdr3_nt: TGTGCCAGTTCGACAGGACAAAACTATGGCTACACCTTC
cdr3_aa: CASSTGQNYGYTF

v_call: TRBV19
j_call: TRBJ1-2
d_call: NA
clone_size: NA
cdr3_nt: TGTGCCAGTAGTATAGCCATTACACGTAACTATGGCTACACCTTC
cdr3_aa: CASSIAITRNYGYTF

v_call: TRBV30
j_call: TRBJ1-6
d_call: TRBD1
clone_size: NA
cdr3_nt: TGTGCCTGGTGTAGGGACAGGGGATATAATTCACCCCTCCACTTT
cdr3_aa: CAWCRDRGYNSPLHF

v_call: TRBV25-1
j_call: TRBJ2-2
d_call: NA
clone_size: NA
cdr3_nt: TGTGCCAGCAGTCACACCTACACCGGGGAGCTGTTTTTT
cdr3_aa: CASSHTYTGELFF

v_call: TRBV18
j_call: TRBJ2-7
d_call: NA
clone_size: NA
cdr3_nt: TGTGCCAGCTCACTAGGCGGGGCTAACTACGAGCAGTACTTC
cdr3_aa: CASSLGGANYEQYF

v_call: TRBV5-1
j_call: TRBJ2-5
d_call: TRBD2
clone_size: NA
cdr3_nt: TGCGCCAGCAGCTTGGCAATGAGCGGGGAAGAGACCCAGTACTTC
cdr3_aa: CASSLAMSGEETQYF

v_call: TRBV5-1
j_call: TRBJ1-2
d_call: NA
clone_size: NA
cdr3_nt: TGCGCCAGCCTACCTTGTTCTGGCTACACCTTC
cdr3_aa: CASLPCSGYTF

v_call: TRBV29-1
j_call: TRBJ2-3
d_call: TRBD2
clone_size: NA
cdr3_nt: TGCAGCGTCCAACGGGGGGGACTAGCCCTCACAGATACGCAGTATTTT
cdr3_aa: CSVQRGGLALTDTQYF

v_call: TRBV2
j_call: TRBJ1-1
d_call: NA
clone_size: NA
cdr3_nt: TGTGCCAGCAGCTCAAGTGGGAACACTGAAGCTTTCTTT
cdr3_aa: CASSSSGNTEAFF

v_call: TRBV6-6
j_call: TRBJ1-1
d_call: TRBD1
clone_size: NA
cdr3_nt: TGTGCCAGCATAAAACAGGGGGCAACTGAAGCTTTCTTT
cdr3_aa: CASIKQGATEAFF